A selection of T cell receptor beta chains follows, all from one sample in a study of blood T cell repertoires in COVID-19. The data were produced by immunoSEQ multiplex PCR, yet TCRdb's version contains in-frame clones alone and is incomplete. This sample yields under 75,000 clones, of which around 67% are seen a single time; about 20% belongs to the top ten. Sequenced material: peripheral blood. These receptors came from a man aged 60 to 69 with acute or convalescent COVID-19. Each CDR3 is given with its conserved first and last residue. D genes are given only for firm matches. Clone size, where shown, is once, few, many, or a class for clones that have expanded.

TRBJ2-1 | . | . | TRBV9 | TGTGCCAGCAGCGCCACAGGGACGCGGTACAATGAGCAGTTCTTC | CASSATGTRYNEQFF
TRBJ1-2 | TRBD1 | . | TRBV28 | TGTGCCAGCAGTTTATGGGACAGGGGGCGAGAGGGCTACACCTTC | CASSLWDRGREGYTF
TRBJ2-2 | . | . | TRBV10-1 | TGCGCCAGCAGTTCATCGACGGGGACCGGGGAGCTGTTTTTT | CASSSSTGTGELFF
TRBJ2-3 | TRBD2 | . | TRBV24-1 | TGTGCCACCAGTCAAGCGGGAGGGATAGATACGCAGTATTTT | CATSQAGGIDTQYF
TRBJ2-5 | . | . | TRBV6-2/TRBV6-3 | TGTGCCAGCAGTTGGGCCAGTCCCCCAGAGACCCAGTACTTC | CASSWASPPETQYF
TRBJ1-5 | TRBD1 | . | TRBV7-2 | TGTGCCAGCAGCCCCTCGATCATGGGACAGGAACAGCCCCAGCATTTT | CASSPSIMGQEQPQHF
TRBJ2-5 | . | . | TRBV14 | TGTGCCAGCAGCCTAGGGACTGGAGGGACCCAGTACTTC | CASSLGTGGTQYF
TRBJ1-2 | . | . | TRBV4-1 | TGCGCCAGCAGCCAAGGGTTACAGGACAGATCTTTCTATTATGGCTACACCTTC | CASSQGLQDRSFYYGYTF
TRBJ2-7 | . | . | TRBV6-1 | TGTGCCAGCAGTTATTTCGTCAGCTCCTACGAGCAGTACTTC | CASSYFVSSYEQYF
TRBJ2-5 | TRBD1 | . | TRBV5-6 | TGTGCCAGCAGCTTACAGGGGAAAGAGACCCAGTACTTC | CASSLQGKETQYF
TRBJ2-7 | TRBD1 | . | TRBV28 | TGTGCCAGCAGTCTACCAGGGACAGTTTCCTACGAGCAGTACTTC | CASSLPGTVSYEQYF
TRBJ1-1 | . | . | TRBV5-1 | TGCGCCAGCTGGGGCTCGGCGAACACTGAAGCTTTCTTT | CASWGSANTEAFF
TRBJ2-3 | . | . | TRBV30 | TGTGCCTGGGGGAAGGGGGACCCCACAGATACGCAGTATTTT | CAWGKGDPTDTQYF
TRBJ2-3 | . | . | TRBV7-9 | TGTGCCAGCAGCGAAGTAGGGGCTACGCAGTATTTT | CASSEVGATQYF
TRBJ1-3 | . | many | TRBV19 | TGTGCCAGCAGAATAACAAACTCTGGAAACACCATATATTTT | CASRITNSGNTIYF
TRBJ2-2 | . | . | TRBV9 | TGTGCCAGCAGCCTGGGCCACGCGAACACCGGGGAGCTGTTTTTT | CASSLGHANTGELFF
TRBJ2-5 | TRBD2 | . | TRBV25-1 | TGTGCCAGCAGTGTCGGACTAGCGGAGAAAGAGACCCAGTACTTC | CASSVGLAEKETQYF
TRBJ2-2 | . | . | TRBV7-2 | TGTGCCAGCAGCCCCAGTCCAGGTTCCGGGGAGCTGTTTTTT | CASSPSPGSGELFF
TRBJ2-7 | . | . | TRBV28 | TGTGCCAGCAGTGGGACTTCGCGGGTCTACGAGCAGTACTTC | CASSGTSRVYEQYF
TRBJ1-4 | . | . | TRBV19 | TGTGCCAGTAGTATGTCCAAGGGCCCGACAGGAAAACTGTTTTTT | CASSMSKGPTGKLFF
TRBJ2-3 | . | . | TRBV5-1 | TGCGCCAGCAGCTTGGAGAGTAGCACAGATACGCAGTATTTT | CASSLESSTDTQYF
TRBJ2-3 | . | . | TRBV30 | TGTGCCTGGAGTGTCGGTGGGAGGAGGGGAGATACGCAGTATTTT | CAWSVGGRRGDTQYF
TRBJ2-7 | . | . | TRBV28 | TGTGCCAGCAGCTTAGCTCAGGGCTACGAGCAGTACTTC | CASSLAQGYEQYF
TRBJ1-2 | . | . | TRBV11-2 | TGTGCCAGCAGCATGGACAGTGGCGTCGGCTACACCTTC | CASSMDSGVGYTF
TRBJ2-3 | . | . | TRBV24-1 | TGTGCCACCAGTGATCGACTAGTATCAGATACGCAGTATTTT | CATSDRLVSDTQYF
TRBJ2-5 | TRBD2 | . | TRBV6-5 | TGTGCCAGCTCGACGGGAGGATGGGAGACCCAGTACTTC | CASSTGGWETQYF